This T cell receptor (delta chain) was sequenced in a study of Vδ1+ human thymocytes. Study findings and constraints: Despite high sort purity, approximately 21% of thymic T cell receptor delta sequences were Vdelta2. Thymic TRG and TRD repertoires appeared highly polyclonal.

The V gene end was trimmed by 4 bases and the J gene end by 0 bases; junction bases not matched to a gene: 17. CDR1 TSWWSYY and CDR2 QGS come from the germline V gene. The CDR3 runs 20 residues. Concerning this clone: Its antigen is unknown.

Alphabeta T cells were depleted, then CD3+ Vdelta1+ Vdelta2- thymocytes were FACS-sorted. Extracted RNA was reverse transcribed into cDNA. Multiplex PCR used pooled V-gene forward primers and a constant-region reverse primer to amplify CDR3s. TCRdb made new clone calls on the multiplex PCR reads using CATT. The data contain around 20,000 delta-chain clones, roughly 8% of them singletons. This clonotype originated in a child less than two years old who had congenital heart surgery. J is TRDJ1 and V is TRDV1, with 10 positions matching TRDD3. Sequenced sample: Vdelta1+ gamma-delta thymocytes from the thymus. Stated subset: FACS-sorted CD3+ TCRalphabeta- TCRVdelta1+ TCRVdelta2- thymocytes. Here the CDR3 DNA reads TGTGCTCTTGGGGGACCCAGGGTCCTACGTACTGGGGGATACACCGATAAACTCATCTTT. Encoded protein: CALGGPRVLRTGGYTDKLIF.